This T cell receptor (beta chain) was captured in a study of identical twins. General study findings and limits: Out-of-frame sharing of TCR alpha in monozygotic twins was underestimated by models.

This clonotype was picked up many times. Its target is unknown. The CDR3 loop spans 17 amino acids. The J segment lost 5 bases and the V segment lost 1 base, leaving 7 bases of the junction unmatched. Per germline, CDR1 LGHNA and CDR2 YNFKEQ. One entry per CDR3 protein, called by TCRdb with MiXCR from the 5' RACE reads. The data contain about 900,000 distinct CDR3 sequences, 9% to 15% of them seen just once; the ten biggest clones take up around 1.6%. Separately, the same data were catalogued under a study of yellow fever vaccine responses in identical twins.

The chain links TRBV4-2 to TRBJ2-1, with 11 bases lining up with TRBD2. Material: PBMCs. The sequence derives from a woman younger than 35 in good health. CDR3 DNA sequence: TGTGCCAGCAGCCAAGTACAAGGGACTAGCGGAAACAATGAGCAGTTCTTC. It specifies CASSQVQGTSGNNEQFF.